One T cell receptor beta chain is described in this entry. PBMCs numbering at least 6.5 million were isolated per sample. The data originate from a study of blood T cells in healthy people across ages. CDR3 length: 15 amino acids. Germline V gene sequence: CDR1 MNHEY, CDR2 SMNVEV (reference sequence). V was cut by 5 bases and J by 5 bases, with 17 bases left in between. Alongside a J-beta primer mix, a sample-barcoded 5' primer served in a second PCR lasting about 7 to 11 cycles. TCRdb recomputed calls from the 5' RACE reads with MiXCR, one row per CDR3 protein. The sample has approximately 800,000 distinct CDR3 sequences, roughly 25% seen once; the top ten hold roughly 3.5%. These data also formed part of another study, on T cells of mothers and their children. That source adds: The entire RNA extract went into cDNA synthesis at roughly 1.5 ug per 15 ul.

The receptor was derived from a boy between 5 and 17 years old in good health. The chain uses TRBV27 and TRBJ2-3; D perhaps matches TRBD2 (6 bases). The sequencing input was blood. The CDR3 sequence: CASSPGRGRRDTQYF. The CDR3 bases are TGTGCCAGCAGTCCGGGGCGGGGACGGAGAGATACGCAGTATTTT.